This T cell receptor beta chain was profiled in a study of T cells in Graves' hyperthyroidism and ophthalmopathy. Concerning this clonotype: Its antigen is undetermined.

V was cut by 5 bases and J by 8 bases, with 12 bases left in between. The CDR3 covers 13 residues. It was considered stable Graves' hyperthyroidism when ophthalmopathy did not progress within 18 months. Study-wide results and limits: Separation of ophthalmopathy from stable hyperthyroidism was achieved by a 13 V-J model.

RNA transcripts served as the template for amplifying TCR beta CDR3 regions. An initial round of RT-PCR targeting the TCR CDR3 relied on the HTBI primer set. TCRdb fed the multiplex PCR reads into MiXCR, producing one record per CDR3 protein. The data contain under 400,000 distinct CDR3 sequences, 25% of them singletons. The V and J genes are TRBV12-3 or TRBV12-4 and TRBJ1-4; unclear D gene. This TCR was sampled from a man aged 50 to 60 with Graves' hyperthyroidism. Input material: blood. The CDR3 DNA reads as TGTGCCAGCAGTAACCGGGATCCCGAAAAACTGTTTTTT. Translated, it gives CASSNRDPEKLFF.